The clone carrying this TCR beta chain was counted between two and nine times. The data were taken from a study of control samples from healthy donors and cancer patients. The protocol was immunoSEQ multiplex PCR, while the TCRdb copy is restricted to in-frame clones and leaves out a portion. Here the sample spans around 95,000 clones, around 81% being singletons. In germline, CDR1 is SGHTA, CDR2 FQGNSA. V lost 5 bases and J lost 6; bases outside the gene matches: 9. The CDR3 totals 15 residues. The chain combines TRBV7-2 with TRBJ1-4; 7 nucleotides line up with TRBD1. Sequencing was performed on blood. The clonotype was recovered from a man aged 30 to 39 in good health. In nucleotides, the CDR3 is TGTGCCAGCAGCCCCCAGACAGGGAGTTATGAAAAACTGTTTTTT. Protein product: CASSPQTGSYEKLFF. Filled out from reference TRBV7-2 and TRBJ1-4, the complete variable domain reads GAGVSQSPSNKVTEKGKDVELRCDPISGHTALYWYRQSLGQGLEFLIYFQGNSAPDKSGLPSDRFSAERTGGSVSTLTIQRTQQEDSAVYLCASSPQTGSYEKLFFGSGTQLSVL.